Listed below are T cell receptor beta chains from one sample, sequenced in a study of shared clonotypes between healthy human individuals. Only in-frame clones appear in the TCRdb table, and some are missing; sequencing was by immunoSEQ multiplex PCR. Of around 2.3 million clones listed, around 95% are singletons. Sequenced material: naive CD4+ T cells sorted from blood. The receptors shown here come from a man aged 18 to 30 in good health. CDR3s leave out the opening cysteine and the closing phenylalanine or tryptophan. Clone size appears in some rows only: once, few, many, or a class for an expanded clone.

clone size	V gene	J gene	CDR3 protein
-	TRBV14	TRBJ2-7	ASSQEGGPREQY
-	TRBV6-1	TRBJ2-5	ASSTMYQETQY
-	TRBV5-6	TRBJ1-2	ASSFPGNYGYT
-	TRBV6-6	TRBJ1-1	ATLRNGGVAF
-	TRBV9	TRBJ2-5	ASSVGQGAFETQY
-	TRBV25-1	TRBJ2-6	ASSEGGFKANVLT
-	TRBV20-1	TRBJ2-7	SAIWRNEQY
-	TRBV6-5	TRBJ2-2	ASQGRLSTGELF
-	TRBV30	TRBJ1-6	AWDGRGSYNSPLH
-	TRBV18	TRBJ1-2	ASSPPGQGPPGYT
-	TRBV2	TRBJ2-2	ASSGGTGSGELF
-	TRBV5-1	TRBJ1-2	ASSLGQANYGYT
-	TRBV9	TRBJ1-1	ASSVEGRPGTEAF
-	TRBV10-3	TRBJ2-1	AISESLSSVYNEQF
-	TRBV7-9	TRBJ2-2	ASIPSRDRVTGELF
-	TRBV7-2	TRBJ2-1	ASSLLAGVREQF
-	TRBV28	TRBJ2-7	ASSSGTNPYEQY
-	TRBV11-3	TRBJ1-1	ASSLGWNTEAF
-	TRBV18	TRBJ2-4	ASSPPLTGAKNIQY
-	TRBV5-1	TRBJ2-3	ASSSGAGTDTQY
-	TRBV5-4	TRBJ2-3	ASSLAAEGDTQY
-	TRBV4-1	TRBJ2-2	ASSRRVAVQNTGELF
-	TRBV5-4	TRBJ2-3	ASSPGTDTQY
once	TRBV7-2	TRBJ2-7	ASSFGTGPYEQY
-	TRBV18	TRBJ1-5	ASSFTGNQPQH
-	TRBV11-3	TRBJ2-4	ASSLTKIGIQY
-	TRBV5-4	TRBJ2-7	ASSPDRVPSPYEQY
-	TRBV6-1	TRBJ2-1	ASTSGQSSYNEQF
-	TRBV18	TRBJ1-1	ASSPLRRGGSNTEAF
-	TRBV19	TRBJ1-1	ASSREGSYTEAF
-	TRBV2	TRBJ1-4	ASRRDRNNEKLF
-	TRBV19	TRBJ2-4	ASSIDFQGGKY
-	TRBV5-6	TRBJ2-1	ASSLGRTSGGYEQF
once	TRBV7-2	TRBJ2-7	ASSPGRGGGEQY
-	TRBV30	TRBJ2-7	AWSVPRAGGHLGYEQY
-	TRBV7-8	TRBJ1-3	ASSSRDGPTPGNTIY
-	TRBV7-6	TRBJ2-5	ASSPYTGTGGETQY
-	TRBV6-1	TRBJ2-5	ASRYRGVETQY
-	TRBV2	TRBJ2-6	ASSPQVLDRANVLT
-	TRBV11-2	TRBJ2-7	ASSFPGQGIEEQY
-	TRBV19	TRBJ2-2	ASKVTGELF
-	TRBV9	TRBJ2-1	ASSQHNEQF
-	TRBV28	TRBJ2-3	ASSHRWGATDTQY
-	TRBV10-1	TRBJ2-7	ASSEGRVSYEQY
-	TRBV7-9	TRBJ1-1	ASSEAGTGGTEAF
-	TRBV5-1	TRBJ1-2	ASSSGTQAFYGYT
-	TRBV5-4	TRBJ2-7	ASSLAGREIYEQY
-	TRBV29-1	TRBJ2-3	SVHPAWDTQY
-	TRBV28	TRBJ2-7	ASTSGGSLREQY
-	TRBV2	TRBJ2-5	ASSLVGGGIETQY
-	TRBV7-3	TRBJ2-3	ASSRTRGTDTQY
-	TRBV6-6	TRBJ1-6	ASSVYNSPLH
-	TRBV30	TRBJ1-4	AWSVRGGREKLF
-	TRBV30	TRBJ2-7	AWSRGGSSYEQY
-	TRBV6-1	TRBJ1-2	ASSEGRDRGIGGYT
-	TRBV27	TRBJ1-5	ASSLSGGH
-	TRBV5-6	TRBJ2-7	ASRFLGTKDYEQY
-	TRBV28	TRBJ2-3	ASIGGGATDTQY
-	TRBV6-1	TRBJ1-2	ASSENYGYT